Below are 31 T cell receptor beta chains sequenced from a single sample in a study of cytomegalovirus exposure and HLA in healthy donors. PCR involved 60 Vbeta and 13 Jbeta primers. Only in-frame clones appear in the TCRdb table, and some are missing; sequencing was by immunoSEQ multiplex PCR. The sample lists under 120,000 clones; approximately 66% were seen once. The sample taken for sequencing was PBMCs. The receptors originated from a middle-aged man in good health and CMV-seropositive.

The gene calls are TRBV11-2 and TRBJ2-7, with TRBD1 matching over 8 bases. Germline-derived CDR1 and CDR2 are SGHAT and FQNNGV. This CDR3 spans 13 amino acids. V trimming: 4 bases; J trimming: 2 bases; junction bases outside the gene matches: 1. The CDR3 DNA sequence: TGTGCCAGCAGCTGGACAGGGACCTACGAGCAGTACGTC. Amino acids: CASSWTGTYEQYV.

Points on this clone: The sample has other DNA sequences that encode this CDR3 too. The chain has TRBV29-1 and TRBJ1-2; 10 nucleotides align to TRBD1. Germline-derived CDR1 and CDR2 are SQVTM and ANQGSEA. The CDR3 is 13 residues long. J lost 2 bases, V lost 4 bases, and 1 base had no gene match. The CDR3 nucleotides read TGCAGCGTTGTGGACAGGGGGAACTATGGCTACACCTTC. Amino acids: CSVVDRGNYGYTF.

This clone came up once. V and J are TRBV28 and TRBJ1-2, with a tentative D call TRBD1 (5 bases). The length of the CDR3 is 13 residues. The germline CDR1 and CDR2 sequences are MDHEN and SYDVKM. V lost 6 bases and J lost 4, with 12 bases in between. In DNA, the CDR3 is TGTGCCAGCAGCCCGACAGTCTCCTATGGCTACACCTTC. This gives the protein CASSPTVSYGYTF.

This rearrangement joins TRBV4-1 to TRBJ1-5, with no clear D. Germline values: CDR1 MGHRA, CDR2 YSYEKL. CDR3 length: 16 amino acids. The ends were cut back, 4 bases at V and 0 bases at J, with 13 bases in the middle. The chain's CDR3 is CASSPRIGLSNQPQHF. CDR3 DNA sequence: TGCGCCAGCAGCCCCCGTATTGGGCTTAGCAATCAGCCCCAGCATTTT.

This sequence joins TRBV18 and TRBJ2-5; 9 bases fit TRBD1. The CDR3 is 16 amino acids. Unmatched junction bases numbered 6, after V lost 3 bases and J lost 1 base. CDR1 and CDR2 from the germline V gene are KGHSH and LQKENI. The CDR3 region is CASSPGQGGGQETQYF. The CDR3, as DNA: TGTGCCAGCTCACCGGGACAGGGCGGGGGCCAAGAGACCCAGTACTTC.

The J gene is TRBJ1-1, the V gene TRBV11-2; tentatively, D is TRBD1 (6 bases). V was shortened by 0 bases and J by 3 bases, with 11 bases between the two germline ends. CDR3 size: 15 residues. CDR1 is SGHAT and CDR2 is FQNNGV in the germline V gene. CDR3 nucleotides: TGTGCCAGCAGCTTAGAGGGCAGGGGAGACACTGAAGCTTTCTTT. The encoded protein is CASSLEGRGDTEAFF.

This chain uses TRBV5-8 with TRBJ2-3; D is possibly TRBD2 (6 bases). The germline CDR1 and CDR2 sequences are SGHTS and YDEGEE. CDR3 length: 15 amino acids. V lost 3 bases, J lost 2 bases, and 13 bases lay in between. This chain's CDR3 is CASSSPSDDTDTQYF. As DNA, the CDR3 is TGTGCCAGCAGCTCCCCTAGCGATGACACAGATACGCAGTATTTT.

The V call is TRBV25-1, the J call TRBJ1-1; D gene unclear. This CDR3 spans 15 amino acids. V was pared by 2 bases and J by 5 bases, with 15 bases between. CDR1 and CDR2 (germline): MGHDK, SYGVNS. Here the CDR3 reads CASSEGGLTGTEAFF. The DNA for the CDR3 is TGTGCCAGCAGTGAAGGAGGGCTTACGGGAACTGAAGCTTTCTTT.

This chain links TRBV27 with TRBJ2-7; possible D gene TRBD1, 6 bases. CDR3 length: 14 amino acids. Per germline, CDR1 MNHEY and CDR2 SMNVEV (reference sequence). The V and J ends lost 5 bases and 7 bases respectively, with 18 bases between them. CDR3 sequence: CASSPWLQGWEQYF. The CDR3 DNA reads TGTGCCAGCAGTCCCTGGTTACAGGGATGGGAGCAGTACTTC.

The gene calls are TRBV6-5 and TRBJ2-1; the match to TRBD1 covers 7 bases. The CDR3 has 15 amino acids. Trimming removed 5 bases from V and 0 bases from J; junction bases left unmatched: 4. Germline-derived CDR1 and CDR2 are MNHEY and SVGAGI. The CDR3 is CASSTDRSSYNEQFF. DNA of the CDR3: TGTGCCAGCAGTACGGACAGGAGCTCCTACAATGAGCAGTTCTTC.

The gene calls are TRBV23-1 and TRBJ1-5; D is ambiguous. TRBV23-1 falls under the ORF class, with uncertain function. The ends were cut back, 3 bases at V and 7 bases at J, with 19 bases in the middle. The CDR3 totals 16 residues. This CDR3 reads CASSHQSGRARQPQHF. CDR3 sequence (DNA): TGCGCCAGCAGTCACCAAAGTGGGAGGGCGCGGCAGCCCCAGCATTTT.

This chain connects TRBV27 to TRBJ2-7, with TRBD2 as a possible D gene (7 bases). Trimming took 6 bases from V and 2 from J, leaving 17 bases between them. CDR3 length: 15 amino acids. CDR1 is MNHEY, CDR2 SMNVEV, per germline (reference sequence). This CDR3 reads CASSLGGGKAYEQYF. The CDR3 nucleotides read TGTGCCAGCAGCCTAGGGGGGGGGAAAGCCTACGAGCAGTACTTC.

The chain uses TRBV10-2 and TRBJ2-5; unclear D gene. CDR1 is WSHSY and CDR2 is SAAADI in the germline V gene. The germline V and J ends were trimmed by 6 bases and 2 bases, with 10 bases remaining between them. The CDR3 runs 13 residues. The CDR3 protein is CASSVSGQETQYF. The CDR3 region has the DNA TGCGCCAGCAGCGTCTCCGGGCAAGAGACCCAGTACTTC.

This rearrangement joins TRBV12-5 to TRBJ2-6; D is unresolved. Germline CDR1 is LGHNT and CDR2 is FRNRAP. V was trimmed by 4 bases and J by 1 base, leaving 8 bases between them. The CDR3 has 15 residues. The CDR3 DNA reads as TGTGCTAGTGGTTCTTCAGGATCTGGGGCCAACGTCCTGACTTTC. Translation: CASGSSGSGANVLTF.

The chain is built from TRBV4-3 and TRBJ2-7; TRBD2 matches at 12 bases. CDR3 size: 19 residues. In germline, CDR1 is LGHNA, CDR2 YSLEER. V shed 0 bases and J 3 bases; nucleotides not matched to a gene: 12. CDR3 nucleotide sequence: TGCGCCAGCAGCCAAGAATGGCTAGCGGGAGGGAAAGCAAACTACGAGCAGTACTTC. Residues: CASSQEWLAGGKANYEQYF.

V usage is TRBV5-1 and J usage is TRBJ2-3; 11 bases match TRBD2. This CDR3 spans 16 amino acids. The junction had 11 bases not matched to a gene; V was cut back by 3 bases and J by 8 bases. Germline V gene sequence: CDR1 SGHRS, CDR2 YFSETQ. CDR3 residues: CASSWTGLAEQGTQYF. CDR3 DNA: TGCGCCAGCAGCTGGACGGGACTAGCGGAACAGGGTACGCAGTATTTT.

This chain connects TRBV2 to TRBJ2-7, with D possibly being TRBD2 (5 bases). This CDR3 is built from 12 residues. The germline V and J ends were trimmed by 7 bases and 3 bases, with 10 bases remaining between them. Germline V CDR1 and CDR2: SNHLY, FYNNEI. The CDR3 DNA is TGTGCCAGCACTCGCCGGGGCTACGAGCAGTACTTC. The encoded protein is CASTRRGYEQYF.

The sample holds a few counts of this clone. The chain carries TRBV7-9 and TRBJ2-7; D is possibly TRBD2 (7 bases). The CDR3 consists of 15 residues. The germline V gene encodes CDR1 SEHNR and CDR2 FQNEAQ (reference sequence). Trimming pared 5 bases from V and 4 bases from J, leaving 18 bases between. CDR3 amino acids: CASSPGRGGGYEQYF. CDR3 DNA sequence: TGTGCCAGCAGCCCCGGAAGGGGGGGCGGATACGAGCAGTACTTC.

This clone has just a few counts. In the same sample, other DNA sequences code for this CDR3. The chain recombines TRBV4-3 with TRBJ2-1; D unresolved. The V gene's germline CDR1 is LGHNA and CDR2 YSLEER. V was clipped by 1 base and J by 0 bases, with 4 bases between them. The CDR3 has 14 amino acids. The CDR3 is CASSQAYSYNEQFF. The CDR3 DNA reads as TGCGCCAGCAGCCAAGCCTACTCCTACAATGAGCAGTTCTTC.

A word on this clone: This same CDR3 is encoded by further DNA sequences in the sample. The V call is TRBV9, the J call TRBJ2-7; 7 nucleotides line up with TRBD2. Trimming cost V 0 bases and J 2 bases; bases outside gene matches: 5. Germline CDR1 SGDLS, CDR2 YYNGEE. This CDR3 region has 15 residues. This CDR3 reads CASSVGSGKTYEQYF. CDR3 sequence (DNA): TGTGCCAGCAGCGTAGGCAGCGGGAAAACCTACGAGCAGTACTTC.

Here the CDR3 DNA reads TGTGCCAGCAGCTTAGGAGGCCAGCGCTACGAGCAGTACGTC. Protein product: CASSLGGQRYEQYV. The chain couples TRBV7-9 to TRBJ2-7, with D unresolved. CDR3 length equals 14 residues. CDR1 is SEHNR and CDR2 is FQNEAQ in the germline V gene (reference sequence). V was pared by 1 base and J by 3 bases, with 10 bases between.

The CDR3 sequence is CASSRTETYEQYF. As DNA, the CDR3 is TGTGCCAGTAGCCGGACAGAAACCTACGAGCAGTACTTC. This chain uses TRBV19 with TRBJ2-7, with D perhaps TRBD1 (6 bases). The CDR3 is made up of 13 amino acids. CDR1 is LNHDA, CDR2 SQIVND, per germline (reference sequence). V shed 6 bases and J shed 2 bases, with 11 bases lying between them.

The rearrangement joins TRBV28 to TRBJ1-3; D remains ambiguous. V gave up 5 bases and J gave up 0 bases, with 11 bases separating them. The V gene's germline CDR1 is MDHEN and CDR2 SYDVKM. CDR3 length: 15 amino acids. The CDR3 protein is CASSPLEYSGNTIYF. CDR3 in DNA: TGTGCCAGCAGTCCGCTTGAGTACTCTGGAAACACCATATATTTT.

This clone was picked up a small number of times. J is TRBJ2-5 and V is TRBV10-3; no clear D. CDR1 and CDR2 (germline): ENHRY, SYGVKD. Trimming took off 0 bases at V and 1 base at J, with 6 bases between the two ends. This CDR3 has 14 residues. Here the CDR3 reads CAISESATQETQYF. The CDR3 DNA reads TGTGCCATCAGTGAGTCGGCAACCCAAGAGACCCAGTACTTC.

CDR3 DNA: TGTGCCAGCAAAACTGTCACGGGGGAAAAACTGTTTTTT. Amino acids: CASKTVTGEKLFF. The genes are TRBV6-5 and TRBJ1-4; D not resolved. V lost 7 bases to trimming and J lost 8 bases, with 14 bases between them. This CDR3 contains 13 residues. CDR1 is MNHEY, CDR2 SVGAGI, per germline.

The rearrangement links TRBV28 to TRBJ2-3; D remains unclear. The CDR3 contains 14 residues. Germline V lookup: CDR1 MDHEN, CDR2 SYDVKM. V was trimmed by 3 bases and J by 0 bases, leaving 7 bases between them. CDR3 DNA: TGTGCCAGCAGTTTTACTACTAGCACAGATACGCAGTATTTT. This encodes CASSFTTSTDTQYF.

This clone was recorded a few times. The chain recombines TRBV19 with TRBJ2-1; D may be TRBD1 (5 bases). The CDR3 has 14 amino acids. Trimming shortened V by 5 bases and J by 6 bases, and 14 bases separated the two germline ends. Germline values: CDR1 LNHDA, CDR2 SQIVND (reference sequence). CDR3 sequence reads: CASSVQGRINEQFF. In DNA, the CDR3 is TGTGCCAGTAGTGTGCAGGGAAGAATCAATGAGCAGTTCTTC. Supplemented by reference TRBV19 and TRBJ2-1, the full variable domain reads DGGITQSPKYLFRKEGQNVTLSCEQNLNHDAMYWYRQDPGQGLRLIYYSQIVNDFQKGDIAEGYSVSREKKESFPLTVTSAQKNPTAFYLCASSVQGRINEQFFGPGTRLTVL.

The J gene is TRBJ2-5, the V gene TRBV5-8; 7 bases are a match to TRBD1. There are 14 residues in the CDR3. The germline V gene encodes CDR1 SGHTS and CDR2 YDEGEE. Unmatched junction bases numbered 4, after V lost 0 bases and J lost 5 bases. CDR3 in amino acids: CASSLEGGRETQYF. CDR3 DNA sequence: TGTGCCAGCAGCTTGGAAGGGGGCAGGGAGACCCAGTACTTC.

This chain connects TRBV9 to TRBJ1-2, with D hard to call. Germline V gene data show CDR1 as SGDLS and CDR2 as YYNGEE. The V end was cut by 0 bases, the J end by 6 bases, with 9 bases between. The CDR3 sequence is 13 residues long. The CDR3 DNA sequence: TGTGCCAGCAGCGTAGGACTGCTCGATGGCTACACCTTC. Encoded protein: CASSVGLLDGYTF. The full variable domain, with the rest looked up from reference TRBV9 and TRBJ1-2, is DSGVTQTPKHLITATGQRVTLRCSPRSGDLSVYWYQQSLDQGLQFLIQYYNGEERAKGNILERFSAQQFPDLHSELNLSSLELGDSALYFCASSVGLLDGYTFGSGTRLTVV.

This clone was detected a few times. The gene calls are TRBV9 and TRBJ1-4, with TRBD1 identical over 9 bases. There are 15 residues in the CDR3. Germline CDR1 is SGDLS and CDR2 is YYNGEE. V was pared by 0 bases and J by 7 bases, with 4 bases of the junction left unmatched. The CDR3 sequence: CASSVEGTGIEKLFF. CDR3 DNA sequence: TGTGCCAGCAGCGTAGAAGGGACAGGGATTGAAAAACTGTTTTTT.

CDR3 sequence (DNA): TGTGCCAGCAGTACCCCAGGCTCCTACGAGCAGTACTTC. Translation gives CASSTPGSYEQYF. The genes are TRBV28 and TRBJ2-7; D not resolved. The CDR3 is 13 residues long. Trimming shortened V by 5 bases and J by 0 bases, and 8 bases separated the two germline ends. Per the germline V gene, CDR1 is MDHEN and CDR2 is SYDVKM.